The sequence of this TCR beta chain was determined in a study of response to subunit inactivated influenza vaccine. Findings and limits, study-wide: Authors suggested each seasonal flu vaccination may recruit only limited numbers of new T cells.

TCRdb re-analysed the RT-PCR reads in MiXCR, keeping a single row per CDR3 protein. The sample lists roughly 180,000 distinct CDR3 sequences, roughly 8.7% occurring once. The J segment lost 4 bases and the V segment lost 0 bases, leaving 9 bases of the junction unmatched. CDR1 is LGHNA and CDR2 is YSLEER in the germline V gene. There are 17 residues in the CDR3. At least ten counts were recorded for this clonotype. Its antigen remains unknown. Specimen: non-naive T cells sorted from PBMCs, collected on the day of vaccination. The J gene is TRBJ1-2, the V gene TRBV4-3, with TRBD1 identical over 9 bases. The receptor was isolated from a man aged 50 to 59 who received an inactivated influenza vaccine. The CDR3 DNA follows: TGCGCCAGCAGCCAAGATACGCCCGGACAGGGGACCTATGGCTACACCTTC. This sequence encodes CASSQDTPGQGTYGYTF.